The source of this T cell receptor beta chain is a study of blood T cell repertoires in COVID-19. Study at large: PBMCs, B-cell-depleted T cells, or T cells provided the cDNA or gDNA that made up the material.

V gave up 3 bases and J gave up 7 bases, with 10 bases separating them. Looked up from germline, CDR1 is SNHLY and CDR2 is FYNNEI. There are 13 residues in the CDR3. During active infection, Seattle patients enrolled and were then monitored through disease. Authors' processing steps: Scientists estimated how many nucleated cells there were by amplifying reference gene primers. Produced via immunoSEQ multiplex PCR; TCRdb's table is partial and in-frame only. V and J calls and clone size are as listed in that table; D and trimming were resolved from the DNA. Here the sample spans 120,000 to 150,000 clones, around 89% being singletons.

The source material was peripheral blood. The receptor was derived from a human donor with COVID-19, enrolled during active disease. The donor label of this sample is uncertain. V gene TRBV2 combines with J gene TRBJ1-5; no clear D. Here the CDR3 DNA reads TGTGCCAGCAGTGAGGGCCGCTGGCAGCCCCAGCATTTT. This codes for CASSEGRWQPQHF.